This is a list of T cell receptor beta chains from one sample in a study of cytomegalovirus exposure and HLA in healthy donors. TCRdb's copy holds only in-frame clones and misses some; the assay was immunoSEQ multiplex PCR. Of approximately 160,000 clones in the sample, roughly 80% were seen once. Sample: PBMCs. The receptors derive from a woman aged 18 to 35 in good health and CMV-seronegative. CDR3s include the opening cysteine and the closing phenylalanine or tryptophan. Fields, in order: D gene, clone size, V gene, J gene, CDR3 protein, CDR3 DNA. The D gene is left open where the match is weak. Clone size is given for some rows only: seen once, a few or many times, or a class if the clone is expanded.

D: -; size: once; V: TRBV18; J: TRBJ1-4; CDR3: CASSLSISFGRTEKLFF; DNA: TGTGCCAGCTCACTTAGTATAAGCTTCGGGAGAACTGAAAAACTGTTTTTT
D: -; size: -; V: TRBV9; J: TRBJ2-7; CDR3: CASSVGGNAGEQYF; DNA: TGTGCCAGCAGCGTCGGCGGGAACGCGGGGGAGCAGTACTTC
D: TRBD2; size: -; V: TRBV28; J: TRBJ2-3; CDR3: CASRGASGSHGADTQYF; DNA: TGTGCCAGCAGGGGGGCTAGCGGGAGCCATGGGGCAGATACGCAGTATTTT
D: -; size: -; V: TRBV21-1; J: TRBJ1-5; CDR3: CASSKEGGTNQPQHF; DNA: TGTGCCAGCAGCAAAGAGGGAGGGACTAATCAGCCCCAGCATTTT
D: -; size: -; V: TRBV4-1; J: TRBJ2-1; CDR3: CASSPGLRSSYNEQFF; DNA: TGCGCCAGCAGCCCGGGACTTCGAAGCTCCTACAATGAGCAGTTCTTC
D: -; size: -; V: TRBV28; J: TRBJ1-1; CDR3: CASSFPRGTEAFF; DNA: TGTGCCAGCAGTTTCCCCAGGGGCACTGAAGCTTTCTTT
D: TRBD2; size: -; V: TRBV7-9; J: TRBJ2-2; CDR3: CASSLIRLAGGGNTGELFF; DNA: TGTGCCAGCAGCTTAATCCGCCTAGCGGGAGGGGGGAACACCGGGGAGCTGTTTTTT
D: -; size: once; V: TRBV21-1; J: TRBJ2-3; CDR3: CASSTNQGVLTTQYF; DNA: TGTGCCAGCAGCACCAACCAGGGGGTTCTTACTACGCAGTATTTT
D: -; size: -; V: TRBV11-2; J: TRBJ2-1; CDR3: CASSLGRSQYSYNEQFF; DNA: TGTGCCAGCAGCTTAGGCCGGAGCCAATACTCCTACAATGAGCAGTTCTTC
D: -; size: -; V: TRBV7-8; J: TRBJ1-1; CDR3: CASSLPRGTEAFF; DNA: TGTGCCAGCAGCTTACCCAGGGGCACTGAAGCTTTCTTT
D: TRBD1; size: -; V: TRBV6-1; J: TRBJ1-5; CDR3: CASSGGTDSNQPQHF; DNA: TGTGCCAGCAGTGGCGGGACAGATAGCAATCAGCCCCAGCATTTT
D: TRBD2; size: -; V: TRBV4-3; J: TRBJ2-1; CDR3: CASSRVLAGADNEQFF; DNA: TGCGCCAGCAGCCGAGTTTTAGCGGGAGCGGACAATGAGCAGTTCTTC
D: TRBD2; size: -; V: TRBV30; J: TRBJ2-1; CDR3: CAWSVTGRAHREQFF; DNA: TGTGCCTGGAGTGTAACCGGGAGGGCCCACCGTGAGCAGTTCTTC
D: -; size: -; V: TRBV4-2; J: TRBJ2-3; CDR3: CASSPYFNTDTQYF; DNA: TGTGCCAGCAGCCCCTACTTCAACACAGATACGCAGTATTTT
D: -; size: -; V: TRBV28; J: TRBJ1-5; CDR3: CASTLLNQPQHF; DNA: TGTGCCAGCACCTTACTAAATCAGCCCCAGCATTTT
D: -; size: -; V: TRBV6-6; J: TRBJ2-6; CDR3: CASSYGASGANVLTF; DNA: TGTGCCAGCAGTTACGGGGCCTCTGGGGCCAACGTCCTGACTTTC